The 10 T cell receptor beta chains below come from one sample, sequenced in a study of blood T cell repertoires in COVID-19 (TCRdb year 2020). Library construction relied on the immunoSEQ multiplex PCR assay. What TCRdb holds here is the immuneACCESS table cut down to in-frame rearrangements. Part of the clones is not present; checked against another copy, under half of the missing clones reflect an unresolved V gene, and the others are unexplained. The sample data list 200,000 to 300,000 clones, and approximately 90% of these were observed just once. The ten largest clonotypes hold 0.99% of the sample. The material sequenced was peripheral blood. The receptors come from a woman aged 40 to 50 who had recovered from COVID-19.

The genes are TRBV30 and TRBJ2-7, with D hard to call. The length of the CDR3 is 13 residues. Trimming took off 1 base at V and 2 bases at J, with 9 bases between the two ends. Germline V gives CDR1 GTSNPN, CDR2 SVGIG (reference sequence). The CDR3, as DNA: TGTGCCTGGAGTGCCGGTCCCCCCTACGAGCAGTACTTC. Translating gives CAWSAGPPYEQYF.

The chain is built from TRBV4-3 and TRBJ2-7; weak D call: TRBD2 (6 bases). V was cut by 7 bases and J by 7 bases, with 17 bases left in between. The length of the CDR3 is 13 residues. Germline values: CDR1 LGHNA, CDR2 YSLEER. The CDR3 DNA reads as TGCGCCAGCACGGAGGGGCTTGCTGGGGAGCAGTACTTC. Protein sequence: CASTEGLAGEQYF.

A single count supports this clone. V and J are TRBV3-1 (or the pseudogene TRBV3-2) and TRBJ1-5; D may be TRBD1 (5 bases). Germline values: CDR1 LGHDT, CDR2 YNNKEL (reference sequence). The V gene lost 7 bases and the J gene lost 4 bases, with 14 bases spanning the gap. This CDR3 comprises 14 residues. The CDR3 coding sequence is TGTGCCAGCACCCCGTCGGGGGTTAATCAGCCCCAGCATTTT. Translating it yields CASTPSGVNQPQHF.

V usage is TRBV5-6 and J usage is TRBJ2-6; TRBD1 is a possible D gene (6 bases). CDR1 SGHDT and CDR2 YYEEEE come from the germline V gene. This CDR3 has 16 residues. The germline V and J ends were trimmed by 3 bases and 5 bases, with 15 bases remaining between them. The CDR3 DNA reads TGTGCCAGCAGCTACACCGGACAGCCCCGGGCCAACGTCCTGACTTTC. This encodes CASSYTGQPRANVLTF.

Written as DNA, the CDR3 is TGTGCCACCTCGGGACAGGGGCCGGGGAATGAGCAGTTCTTC. The encoded protein is CATSGQGPGNEQFF. The J gene is TRBJ2-1, the V gene TRBV6-1, with TRBD1 matching 10 bases. Per the germline V gene, CDR1 is MNHNS and CDR2 is SASEGT. This CDR3 comprises 14 residues. The V segment lost 10 bases and the J segment 7 bases; nucleotides outside the gene matches: 10.

In DNA, the CDR3 is TGTGCCAGTAGTATCGGACAGGGGAGAGGGGAAAAACTGTTTTTT. This encodes CASSIGQGRGEKLFF. This rearrangement joins TRBV19 to TRBJ1-4; TRBD1 aligns across 9 bases. The CDR3 consists of 15 residues. The germline CDR1 and CDR2 sequences are LNHDA and SQIVND (reference sequence). The V and J ends lost 3 bases and 8 bases, in that order; junction bases with no gene match: 7.

This sequence joins TRBV6-5 and TRBJ1-4; 8 nucleotides line up with TRBD1. With 6 bases clipped from V and 4 bases from J, the junction kept 7 bases outside the gene matches. The CDR3 length is 15 residues. Germline V CDR1 and CDR2: MNHEY, SVGAGI. CDR3 amino acids: CASRTGQGDNEKLFF. Written as DNA, the CDR3 is TGTGCCAGCAGAACCGGACAGGGAGATAATGAAAAACTGTTTTTT.

V is TRBV7-9 and J is TRBJ2-6; D may be TRBD2 (5 bases). Between the trimmed V and J ends, which lost 7 bases and 2 bases, there was a span of 15 bases. The germline V gene has CDR1 SEHNR and CDR2 FQNEAQ (reference sequence). This CDR3 region has 16 residues. DNA for the CDR3: TGTGCCAGCAACCCAAGAGGGTTACCTGGGGCCAACGTCCTGACTTTC. It is translated as CASNPRGLPGANVLTF.

The chain has TRBV5-1 and TRBJ2-1; the D is unclear. Germline-derived CDR1 and CDR2 are SGHRS and YFSETQ. There are 12 residues in the CDR3. With 4 bases removed from V and 5 bases from J, the gap between germline ends came to 7 bases. CDR3 in DNA: TGCGCCAGCAGCCATAGCCACAATGAGCAGTTCTTC. As protein: CASSHSHNEQFF. The variable domain in full, with the rest retrieved from reference TRBV5-1 and TRBJ2-1, is KAGVTQTPRYLIKTRGQQVTLSCSPISGHRSVSWYQQTPGQGLQFLFEYFSETQRNKGNFPGRFSGRQFSNSRSEMNVSTLELGDSALYLCASSHSHNEQFFGPGTRLTVL.

This chain joins TRBV11-3 and TRBJ2-7, with 7 bases that match TRBD1. V was clipped by 6 bases and J by 6 bases; unmatched bases: 8. Germline CDR1 SGHNT, CDR2 YENEEA. This CDR3 spans 13 amino acids. The CDR3: CASSDRVGLEQYF. CDR3 coding DNA: TGTGCCAGCAGTGACAGGGTAGGGCTCGAGCAGTACTTC.